The source of this TCR beta chain is a study of vaccination effects on CD4 cells after COVID-19. Data came from immunoSEQ multiplex PCR; TCRdb stores just in-frame clones and leaves some out. Among 70,000 to 85,000 clones, around 80% were seen once, and the ten largest hold approximately 1.2%. The CDR3 is made up of 15 amino acids. The V and J ends lost 0 bases and 4 bases respectively, with 9 bases between them. Germline V gene sequence: CDR1 SEHNR, CDR2 FQNEAQ (reference sequence). Points from the study as a whole: Relatively few convalescent patients took part in the study, which had no early post-infection timepoints. Researchers report that only 1 of 255 vaccine-induced clones in healthy vaccinees cross-reacted with common cold coronaviruses. Pronounced clonal contraction occurred in clones induced by infection and by vaccine late after vaccination.

This clone was picked up one time. Its specificity is unknown. Sequencing in the ViraFEST assay came after antigen-specific CD4+ T cells had been expanded with viral peptide pools, which were used to stimulate PBMC. Isolation of CD4+ T cells took place after 10 to 11 days of culture. Each participant was given two doses of one vaccine (BNT162b2 or mRNA-1273). IL-2 medium was substituted for half the medium on days 3 and 7. The chain is built from TRBV7-9 and TRBJ1-4, with D possibly matching TRBD1 (6 bases). The input for sequencing was CD4+ T cells from PBMCs cultured with HCoV-229E spike peptides, taken after COVID-19 vaccination. The source is a human donor who received a COVID-19 vaccine. The CDR3 here is CASSLATGGNEKLFF. The CDR3 nucleotides are TGTGCCAGCAGCTTAGCGACAGGAGGTAATGAAAAACTGTTTTTT. The full variable domain, with the rest looked up from reference TRBV7-9 and TRBJ1-4, is DTGVSQNPRHKITKRGQNVTFRCDPISEHNRLYWYRQTLGQGPEFLTYFQNEAQLEKSRLLSDRFSAERPKGSFSTLEIQRTEQGDSAMYLCASSLATGGNEKLFFGSGTQLSVL.